This T cell receptor (beta chain) came from a study of identical twins. As concerns this clonotype: The antigen is not known.

Trimming removed 5 bases from V and 8 bases from J, with 18 bases in between. The CDR3 covers 14 residues. From germline, CDR1 is SEHNR and CDR2 FQNEAQ (reference sequence). TCRdb reprocessed the 5' RACE reads with MiXCR, giving one entry per CDR3 protein. The sample holds roughly 260,000 distinct CDR3 sequences, over 12% seen once. Points from the study as a whole: The degree of excess twin sharing was weaker in beta out-of-frame sequences. It was possible that invariant MAIT and iNKT cells partly confounded the zero-insertion analyses. Conclusions came from cross-sectional statistical analysis, not from following the same donors.

Sequences were obtained from memory (CD45RO+) T cells sorted from blood. The chain links TRBV7-9 to TRBJ1-1; a possible D gene is TRBD1 (6 bases). This clonotype was obtained from a woman under 30 in good health. CDR3 nucleotides: TGTGCCAGCAGCCGAGGGGGGGCAGCTGCCGAAGCTTTCTTT. Its protein product is CASSRGGAAAEAFF.